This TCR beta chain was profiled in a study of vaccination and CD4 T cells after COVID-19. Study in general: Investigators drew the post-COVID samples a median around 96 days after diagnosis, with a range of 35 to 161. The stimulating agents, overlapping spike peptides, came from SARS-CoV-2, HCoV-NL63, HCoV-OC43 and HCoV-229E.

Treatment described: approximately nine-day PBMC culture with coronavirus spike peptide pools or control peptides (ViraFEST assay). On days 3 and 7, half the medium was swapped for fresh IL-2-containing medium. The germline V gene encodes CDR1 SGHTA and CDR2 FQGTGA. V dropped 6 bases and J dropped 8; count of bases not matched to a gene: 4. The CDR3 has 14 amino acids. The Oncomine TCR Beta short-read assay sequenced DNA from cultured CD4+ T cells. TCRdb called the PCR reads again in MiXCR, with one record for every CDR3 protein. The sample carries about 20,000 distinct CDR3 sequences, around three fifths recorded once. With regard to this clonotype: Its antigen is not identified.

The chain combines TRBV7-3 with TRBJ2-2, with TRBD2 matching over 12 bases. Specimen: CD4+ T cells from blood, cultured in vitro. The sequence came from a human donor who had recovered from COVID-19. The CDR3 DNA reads TGTGCCAGCAGTCGTCTAGCGGGAGGGGGGGAGCTGTTTTTT. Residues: CASSRLAGGGELFF.